This T cell receptor (beta chain) appears in the sequencing data of a study of blood T cells in healthy people across ages. This clonotype was seen only a few times. Its antigen is currently unknown. The study, taken as a whole, reports: In these data, TCR beta diversity tracked strongly with naive T cell percentage. Diversity was higher, and naive CD4+ cells more numerous, in long-lived donors than in aged donors.

For the second PCR, which ran for about 6 to 11 cycles, a sample-barcoded 5' primer and a J-beta primer mix were used. TCRdb reprocessed the 5' RACE reads via MiXCR and lists one record per CDR3 protein. In the table there are approximately 1,700,000 distinct CDR3 sequences, 30% to 40% of which are singletons. This CDR3 is 13 amino acids long. V was cut by 4 bases and J by 8 bases, with 15 bases left in between. Germline assignment: CDR1 SGHRS and CDR2 YFSETQ. The gene calls are TRBV5-1 and TRBJ1-2; D may be TRBD1 (6 bases). This receptor was taken from a human donor in good health. Sequencing used blood. The CDR3 DNA reads TGCGCCAGCAGCCTTACAGGGTCTGTAGGCTACACCTTC. Its protein is CASSLTGSVGYTF.